What follows are 10 T cell receptor beta chains derived from one specimen sequenced in a study of T cells in women clearing cervical HPV infection (dated by TCRdb to 2016 to 2019). Library method: the immunoSEQ multiplex PCR assay. TCRdb took over this immuneACCESS table, retaining in-frame rearrangements with V and J assigned. Such tables are incomplete; in checked studies, under half of the missing clones stem from an unresolved V gene, and the remainder is unexplained. This sample's records show 25,000 to 35,000 clones. The ten top clones hold 7.8% of the sample. The sequencing input was blood buffy coat. These receptor sequences come from a woman aged 18 to 75 with a cervical HPV16 infection that either progressed to CIN3+ or cleared (not recorded which).

A remark on this clone: The CDR3 extends 3 residues past the end of the read, so its final part is completed from the germline J gene. The V gene is TRBV10-1, the J gene TRBJ2-7; 7 bases match TRBD1. In germline, CDR1 is WNHNN, CDR2 SYGVQD (reference sequence). This CDR3 has 13 amino acids. Germline trimming cut 6 bases from V and 2 bases from J; bases unmatched to any gene: 4. This CDR3 reads CASSDRDPYEQYF. Partial CDR3 DNA: TGCGCCAGCAGCGACAGGGATCCCTACGAG.

About this clone: The CDR3 goes on 3 residues after the read ends, and that part is filled in from the germline J gene. V gene TRBV20-1 combines with J gene TRBJ2-2, with D possibly TRBD2 on 6 matching bases. Germline values: CDR1 DFQATT, CDR2 SNEGSKA (reference sequence). The CDR3 consists of 12 residues. V was clipped by 6 bases and J by 6 bases, with 11 bases between them. CDR3 DNA (partial): TGCAGTGCGGGACCGGGGGCCGGGGAG. This gives the protein CSAGPGAGE. The full CDR3 sequence reads CSAGPGAGELFF.

As concerns this clone: The read falls 3 residues short of the CDR3 end, and the missing part is taken from the germline J gene. The chain combines TRBV7-3 with TRBJ1-1, with TRBD1 matching over 10 bases. The trim removed 5 bases at V and 5 bases at J, leaving 5 bases unmatched. In germline, CDR1 is SGHTA, CDR2 FQGTGA. The CDR3 spans 14 residues. This chain's CDR3 is CASSLGTGVTEAFF. The covered CDR3 bases are TGTGCCAGCAGCCTAGGGACAGGGGTTACTGAA.

As concerns this clone: The CDR3 is cut off 3 residues early in the read; its end comes from the germline J gene. J is TRBJ2-3 and V is TRBV18, with 12 bases aligning to TRBD2. Germline V gene sequence: CDR1 KGHSH, CDR2 LQKENI. The V segment lost 6 bases and the J segment 1 base; nucleotides outside the gene matches: 8. The length of the CDR3 is 17 residues. CDR3 loop: CASSPLLAGGGTDTQYF. The CDR3 bases that were read are TGTGCCAGCTCGCCCTTACTAGCGGGAGGTGGCACAGATACG.

In regard to this clone: The sequenced fragment ends 3 residues before the CDR3 boundary, so the rest is inferred from the germline J gene. J is TRBJ1-1 and V is TRBV11-1; D unclear. The CDR3 covers 14 residues. Per germline, CDR1 SGHAT and CDR2 FQDESV (reference sequence). Trimming stripped 0 bases from V and 4 bases from J, with 9 bases between. Incomplete CDR3 DNA: TGTGCCAGCAGCTTAGCGAAACGGGGCACTGAA. Its protein is CASSLAKRGTE. The full-length CDR3 reads as CASSLAKRGTEAFF.

Worth noting for this clone: The observed sequence ends 3 residues before the CDR3 terminus, with the missing tail filled in from the germline J gene. The genes are TRBV11-2 and TRBJ1-2, with 7 bases that match TRBD1. The CDR3 consists of 13 residues. V lost 6 bases and J lost 3; bases outside the gene matches: 4. Germline CDR1 is SGHAT and CDR2 is FQNNGV. The sequenced part of the CDR3 DNA is TGTGCCAGCAGTCTCGGACAGGACTATGGC. Translating gives CASSLGQDYG. In full, the CDR3 is CASSLGQDYGYTF.

With respect to this clone: The observed sequence ends 3 residues before the CDR3 terminus, with the missing tail filled in from the germline J gene. This rearrangement joins TRBV7-3 to TRBJ1-5; 7 bases agree with TRBD1. CDR1 and CDR2 (germline): SGHTA, FQGTGA. The CDR3 spans 18 residues. V dropped 2 bases and J dropped 6; count of bases not matched to a gene: 16. The CDR3 sequence: CASSLPLSVRDRSQPQHF. CDR3 DNA, as far as it was read: TGTGCCAGCAGCTTACCCCTTTCCGTCCGGGACAGAAGTCAGCCC.

A note on this clone: With the read ending 3 residues before the CDR3 end, the germline J gene is used to fill in that end. The chain carries TRBV19 and TRBJ2-7, with D possibly matching TRBD1 (6 bases). Trimming removed 2 bases at V and 6 bases at J, with 11 bases between. Per the germline V gene, CDR1 is LNHDA and CDR2 is SQIVND (reference sequence). This CDR3 is built from 13 residues. CDR3: CASSISRGGEQYF. CDR3 DNA (partial): TGTGCCAGTAGTATAAGCAGGGGCGGCGAG.

In regard to this clone: The read falls 3 residues short of the CDR3 end, and the missing part is taken from the germline J gene. The chain employs TRBV19 and TRBJ1-2; TRBD1 aligns across 8 bases. Germline-derived CDR1 and CDR2 are LNHDA and SQIVND (reference sequence). The V segment lost 4 bases and the J segment 4 bases; nucleotides outside the gene matches: 11. This CDR3 region has 16 residues. The sequenced CDR3 bases are TGTGCCAGTAGTACCTTTCAGGGGGCTGGGGGCTATGGC. Protein sequence: CASSTFQGAGGYG. The whole CDR3 is CASSTFQGAGGYGYTF.

On this clone itself: The read ends 3 residues shy of where the CDR3 ends; the end is completed using the germline J gene. The rearrangement uses TRBV5-6 and TRBJ2-3; D unresolved. Germline assignment: CDR1 SGHDT and CDR2 YYEEEE. The CDR3 contains 14 residues. V was clipped by 0 bases and J by 8 bases, with 13 bases between them. Here the CDR3 reads CASSLGSVIGTQYF. The part of the CDR3 DNA that was read is TGTGCCAGCAGCTTGGGGAGCGTCATAGGTACG.